This TCR beta chain came from a study of vaccination and CD4 T cells after COVID-19. Cultured CD4+ T cell DNA underwent sequencing with the Oncomine TCR Beta short-read assay. In TCRdb, the PCR reads were re-called with MiXCR into one record per CDR3 protein. The data hold about 25,000 distinct CDR3 sequences, with roughly 50% observed a single time. Treatment reported: approximately nine-day PBMC culture with coronavirus spike peptide pools or control peptides (ViraFEST assay). Two million PBMCs per well were cultured with 7.5 to 10 IU/ml IL-2 and 10 ug/ml peptide pools. Concerning this clonotype itself: Its specificity is unknown.

The CDR3 contains 15 residues. Unmatched junction bases numbered 5, after V lost 3 bases and J lost 2 bases. Germline assignment: CDR1 SGHVS and CDR2 FQNEAQ. This chain joins TRBV7-8 and TRBJ2-7; 9 nucleotides agree with TRBD2. The TCR comes from a human donor who had recovered from COVID-19. Sequencing input: CD4+ T cells from blood, cultured in vitro. In DNA form, the CDR3 reads TGTGCCAGCAGCTTTAGCGGGAGCCTTCCCTACGAGCAGTACTTC. As protein: CASSFSGSLPYEQYF.